This T cell receptor beta chain is drawn from a study of blood T cell repertoires in COVID-19. The overall study: The origin of the acute and convalescent COVID-19 samples was the United States, Italy and Spain. In each case, the material was cDNA or gDNA derived from T cells, B-cell-depleted T cells, or PBMCs.

Authors' methods: Cell counts per sample came from amplifying reference gene primers. This table comes from immunoSEQ multiplex PCR, and its TCRdb copy is limited to in-frame clones, with some not included. The DNA gave D and trimming, while V, J and clone size come from that table. Altogether approximately 280,000 clones are present, around nine tenths being singletons, with the ten largest covering about 12%. This clone was counted a single time. Looked up from germline, CDR1 is LGHDT and CDR2 is YNNKEL (reference sequence). V gave up 2 bases and J gave up 3 bases, with 14 bases separating them. The CDR3 totals 15 residues.

The chain combines TRBV3-1 (or the pseudogene TRBV3-2) with TRBJ2-7, with a weak D call TRBD1 (5 bases). This sequence was found in a woman aged 55-69 years with acute or convalescent COVID-19. Sequencing input: peripheral blood. CDR3 residues: CASSQLGRRGYEQYF. CDR3 in DNA: TGTGCCAGCAGCCAACTCGGCCGTAGGGGCTACGAGCAGTACTTC.